This T cell receptor (beta chain) is from a study of shared clonotypes between healthy human individuals (dated by TCRdb to about 2020). With regard to the full study: The cohort included a few men and two women between 18 and 49 years of age. Leukapheresis yielded between about 0.85 and 9.5 billion PBMCs per donor. To increase sequencing depth and limit assay-specific biases, TCR repertoire library preparation and sequencing were carried out by different laboratories using diverse techniques. Per donor, three plates each were used for CD4 naive and CD4 memory, two for CD8 naive, and one for CD8 memory. To estimate repertoire size and how much clonotype sharing occurs between individuals, the study deeply sequenced the blood TCR repertoires of five or six healthy adults.

In the case of this clone: Its antigen is not yet known. A junction end diverges from the germline sequence, so it may reflect a read error.

Overall study results and their limits: Clonotypes shared by all four sorted-subset donors showed higher generation probabilities than non-shared clonotypes. Naive subsets generally had larger estimated clonotype richness than memory subsets. The small number of donors limited the genetic and exposure-history diversity represented. Incomplete sequencing was indicated by rarefaction of sorted-subset datasets, despite the large sequencing depth. Pairwise subsampling led to the expectation that sequencing depth would affect the degree of clonotype sharing among donors. Sampling was limited to blood, and TCR repertoires in tissue likely differ from TCR repertoires in blood. Sharing across four donors was observed for approximately 5% of naive CD4, less than 4% of naive CD8, about 2.3% of memory CD4, and 0.4% of memory CD8 clonotypes.

The donors were healthy, HIV-negative adults who had no recently reported acute infections or vaccinations. All donors were Caucasian adults living in Nashville, Tennessee, USA. CD4+ T cells were enriched by magnetic negative selection; naive cells were then positively selected on CD45RA, and the negative fraction formed the memory subset. Blood was collected by leukapheresis, and PBMCs were isolated by Ficoll-Histopaque density gradient centrifugation and then cryopreserved in liquid nitrogen vapor phase. Purity and quantity of every magnetically sorted T cell population were checked by analytical flow cytometry. Genomic DNA was isolated from every sorted fraction and measured by UV absorbance on a Nanodrop 2000c. Using the deep immunoSEQ assay, TCR CDR3 regions were amplified from genomic DNA by multiplex PCR. Extracted genomic DNA from each cell subset was spread evenly across all wells of several immunoSEQ 96-well plates, with each plate serving as a replicate. For sorted subsets, approximately 200 ng of genomic DNA, equivalent to tens of thousands of T cell genomes, went into each replicate PCR. The purified libraries were quantified using a Qubit 3.0 fluorometer, sized with a Bioanalyzer 2100, and then quantified again using the KAPA Library Quantification kit. A separate single-read 150-cycle Illumina NextSeq 550 flow cell was used to sequence each immunoSEQ 96-well plate. Per the original workflow: Because the immunoSEQ output included only junctional sequences and no quality scores, the filtering could not be the same as the filtering used for full-length reads. Sequences were annotated with PyIR, a Python wrapper for IgBLAST v1.9, using IMGT germline references to assign V/J genes and CDR3. Reads with weak V/J assignments (E-value above 1e-6), missing CDR3, stop codons, out-of-frame junctions, or ambiguous translated residues were removed. V3J clonotypes were defined as sequences sharing an identical inferred V gene, J gene, and CDR3 amino acid sequence. Percentage overlap between repertoires was computed as shared unique clonotypes divided by the size of the smaller repertoire. Richness of each repertoire was evaluated using RTK rarefaction, the Chao1 estimator, and Recon v2.1 estimates of unobserved clonotypes. For all TCRbeta clonotypes obtained by the gDNA method from four donors, generation probabilities were computed with OLGA. Sourced from immuneACCESS, this table was stored by TCRdb with only in-frame sequences that have V and J called. A share of the clones is absent; for the studies checked, an unresolved V gene accounts for under half, and the remainder has no known explanation. That table is the source of V, J and clone size, and D and trimming were worked out from the DNA. The sample table records roughly 2.2 million clones; just under 95% of these occur just once. 0.37% of the sample goes to the ten largest clones.

Looking up the germline V gene yields CDR1 MNHEY and CDR2 SVGAGI. CDR3 length: 15 amino acids, cysteine to phenylalanine. The sequence is cut down to CDR3 DNA, 45 bases in frame from base 1. This TCR was sampled from a man aged 18-30 years in good health. Some clones in this sample may be carry-over from other donors' samples. The chain uses TRBV6-5 and TRBJ1-1; 11 bases in between match TRBD1. Sequenced material: naive CD4+ T cells from PBMCs. The cell subset or site label, as the study defines it: CD45RA+ positively selected. CDR3 sequence: CASSYWTGGNGEAFF. The DNA sequence follows: TGTGCCAGCAGCTACTGGACAGGGGGCAATGGTGAAGCTTTCTTT.